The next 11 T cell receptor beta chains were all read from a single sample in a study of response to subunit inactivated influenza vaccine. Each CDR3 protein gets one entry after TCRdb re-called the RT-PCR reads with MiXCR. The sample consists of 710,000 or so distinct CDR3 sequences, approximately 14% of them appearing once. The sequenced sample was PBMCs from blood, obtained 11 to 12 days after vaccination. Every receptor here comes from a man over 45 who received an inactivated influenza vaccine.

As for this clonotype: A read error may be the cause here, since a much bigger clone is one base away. In DNA form, the CDR3 reads TGTGCCACCAGTGAGGCTGGACTAGCGGGAGGGCGAGAGACCCAGTACTTC. Translation: CATSEAGLAGGRETQYF. The chain links TRBV24-1 to TRBJ2-5; 15 nucleotides match TRBD2. Germline assignment: CDR1 KGHDR and CDR2 SFDVKD. CDR3 length: 17 amino acids. Unmatched junction bases numbered 6, after V lost 4 bases and J lost 4 bases.

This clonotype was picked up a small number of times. The CDR3 nucleotides read TGTGCCAGCAGCTTAATAGGGGGGGGGTCCGCTTACAATGAGCAGTTCTTC. This gives the protein CASSLIGGGSAYNEQFF. The V call is TRBV7-8, the J call TRBJ2-1, with D tentatively TRBD2 (7 bases). The V and J ends lost 2 bases and 4 bases respectively, with 18 bases between them. This CDR3 region has 17 residues. The V gene's germline CDR1 is SGHVS and CDR2 FQNEAQ. The full variable domain, completed using reference TRBV7-8 and TRBJ2-1, is GAGVSQSPRYKVAKRGQDVALRCDPISGHVSLFWYQQALGQGPEFLTYFQNEAQLDKSGLPSDRFFAERPEGSVSTLKIQRTQQEDSAVYLCASSLIGGGSAYNEQFFGPGTRLTVL.

The CDR3 sequence: CASSFDLAGSAYEQYF. In DNA, the CDR3 is TGTGCCAGCAGTTTCGATTTAGCGGGGTCGGCCTACGAGCAGTACTTC. The chain couples TRBV28 to TRBJ2-7; 8 nucleotides match TRBD2. CDR3 length equals 16 residues. V gave up 3 bases and J gave up 2 bases; unmatched junction bases: 9. CDR1 MDHEN and CDR2 SYDVKM come from the germline V gene. Based on the CDR3 plus reference TRBV28 and TRBJ2-7, the full variable domain is DVKVTQSSRYLVKRTGEKVFLECVQDMDHENMFWYRQDPGLGLRLIYFSYDVKMKEKGDIPEGYSVSREKKERFSLILESASTNQTSMYLCASSFDLAGSAYEQYFGPGTRLTVT.

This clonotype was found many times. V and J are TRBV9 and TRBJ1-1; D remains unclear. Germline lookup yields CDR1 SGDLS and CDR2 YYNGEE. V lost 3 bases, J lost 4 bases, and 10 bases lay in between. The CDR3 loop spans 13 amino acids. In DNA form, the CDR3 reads TGTGCCAGCAGCGCCCCCCCAACCACTGAAGCTTTCTTT. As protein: CASSAPPTTEAFF.

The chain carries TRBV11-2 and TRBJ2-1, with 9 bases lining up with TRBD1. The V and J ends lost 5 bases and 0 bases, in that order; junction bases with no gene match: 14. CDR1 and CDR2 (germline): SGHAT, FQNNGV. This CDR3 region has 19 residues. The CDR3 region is CASSRPGQGGGDSYNEQFF. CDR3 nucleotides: TGTGCCAGCAGCCGCCCGGGACAGGGTGGAGGTGACTCCTACAATGAGCAGTTCTTC.

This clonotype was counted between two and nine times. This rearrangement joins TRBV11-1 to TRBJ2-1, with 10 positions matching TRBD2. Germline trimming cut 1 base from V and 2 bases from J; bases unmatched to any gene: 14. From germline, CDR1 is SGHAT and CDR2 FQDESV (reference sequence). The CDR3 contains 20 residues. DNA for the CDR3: TGTGCCAGCAGCTTAGTTTGGGTAGCGGGAGGAGGGGGGGCCTACAATGAGCAGTTCTTC. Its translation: CASSLVWVAGGGGAYNEQFF.

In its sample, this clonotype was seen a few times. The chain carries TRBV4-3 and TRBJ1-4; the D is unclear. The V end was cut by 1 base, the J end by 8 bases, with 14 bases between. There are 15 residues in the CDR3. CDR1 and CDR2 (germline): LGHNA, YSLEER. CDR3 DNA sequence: TGCGCCAGCAGCCAAGCCGGGGTCAGTGGGGAAAAACTGTTTTTT. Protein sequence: CASSQAGVSGEKLFF.

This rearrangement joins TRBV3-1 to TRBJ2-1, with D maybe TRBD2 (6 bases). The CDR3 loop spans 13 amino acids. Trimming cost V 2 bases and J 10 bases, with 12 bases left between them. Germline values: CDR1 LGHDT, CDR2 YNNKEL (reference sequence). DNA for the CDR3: TGTGCCAGCAGCCAAACCACTCGGGGGGAGCAGTTCTTC. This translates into CASSQTTRGEQFF.

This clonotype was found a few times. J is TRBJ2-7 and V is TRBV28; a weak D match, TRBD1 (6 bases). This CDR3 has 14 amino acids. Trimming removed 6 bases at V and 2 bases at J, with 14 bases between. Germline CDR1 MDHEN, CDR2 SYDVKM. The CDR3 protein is CASRTGTMTYEQYF. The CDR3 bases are TGTGCCAGCAGAACCGGGACAATGACCTACGAGCAGTACTTC.

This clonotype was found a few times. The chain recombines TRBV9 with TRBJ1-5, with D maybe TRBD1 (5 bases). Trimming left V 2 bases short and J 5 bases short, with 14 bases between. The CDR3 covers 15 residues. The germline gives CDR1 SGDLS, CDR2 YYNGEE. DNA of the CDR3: TGTGCCAGCAGCGTTAGTTCGACAGCTGATCAGCCCCAGCATTTT. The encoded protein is CASSVSSTADQPQHF.

This CDR3 reads CASSLIQGGGEQYF. CDR3 DNA: TGTGCCAGCAGCTTAATTCAGGGAGGTGGTGAGCAGTACTTC. The chain joins TRBV7-8 to TRBJ2-7; tentative D call: TRBD2 (6 bases). The CDR3 covers 14 residues. V dropped 2 bases and J dropped 7 bases, with 15 bases sitting between them. CDR1 is SGHVS and CDR2 is FQNEAQ in the germline V gene.